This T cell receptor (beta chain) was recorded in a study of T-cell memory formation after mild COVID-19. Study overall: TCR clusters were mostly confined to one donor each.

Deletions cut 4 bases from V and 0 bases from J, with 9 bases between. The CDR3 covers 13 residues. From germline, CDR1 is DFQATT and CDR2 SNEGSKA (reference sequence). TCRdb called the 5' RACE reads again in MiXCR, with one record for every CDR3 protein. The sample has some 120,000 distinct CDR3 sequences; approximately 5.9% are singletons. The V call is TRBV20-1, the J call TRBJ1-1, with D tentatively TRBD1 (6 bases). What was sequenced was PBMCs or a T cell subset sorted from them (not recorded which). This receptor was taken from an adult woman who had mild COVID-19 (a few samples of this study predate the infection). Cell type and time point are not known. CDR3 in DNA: TGCAGTGCTAACCAGGGGCTGAACACTGAAGCTTTCTTT. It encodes CSANQGLNTEAFF.